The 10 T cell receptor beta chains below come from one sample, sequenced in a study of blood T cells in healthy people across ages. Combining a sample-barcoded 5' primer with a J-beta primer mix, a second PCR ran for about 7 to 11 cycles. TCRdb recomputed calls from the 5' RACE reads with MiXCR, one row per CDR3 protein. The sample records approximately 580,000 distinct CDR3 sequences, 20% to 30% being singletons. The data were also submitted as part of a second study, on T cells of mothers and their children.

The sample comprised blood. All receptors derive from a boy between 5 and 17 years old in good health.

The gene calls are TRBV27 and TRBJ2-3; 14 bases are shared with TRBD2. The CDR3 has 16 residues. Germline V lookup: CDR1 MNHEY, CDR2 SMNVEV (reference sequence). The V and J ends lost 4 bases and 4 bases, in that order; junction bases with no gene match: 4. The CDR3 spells CASSSGTSGSSDTQYF. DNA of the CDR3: TGTGCCAGCAGTTCTGGGACTAGCGGGAGCTCAGATACGCAGTATTTT.

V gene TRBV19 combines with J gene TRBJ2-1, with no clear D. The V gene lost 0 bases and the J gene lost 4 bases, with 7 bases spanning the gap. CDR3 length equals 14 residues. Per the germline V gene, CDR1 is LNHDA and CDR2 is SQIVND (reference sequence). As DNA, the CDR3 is TGTGCCAGTAGTATAGATCTCGCGTACAATGAGCAGTTCTTC. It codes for CASSIDLAYNEQFF.

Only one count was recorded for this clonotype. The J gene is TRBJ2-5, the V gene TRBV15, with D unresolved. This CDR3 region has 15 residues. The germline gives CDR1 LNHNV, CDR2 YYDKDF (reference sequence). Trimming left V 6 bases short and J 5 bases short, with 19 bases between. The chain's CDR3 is CATSTLGPLEETQYF. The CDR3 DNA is TGTGCCACCAGTACCCTCGGACCCCTTGAGGAGACCCAGTACTTC.

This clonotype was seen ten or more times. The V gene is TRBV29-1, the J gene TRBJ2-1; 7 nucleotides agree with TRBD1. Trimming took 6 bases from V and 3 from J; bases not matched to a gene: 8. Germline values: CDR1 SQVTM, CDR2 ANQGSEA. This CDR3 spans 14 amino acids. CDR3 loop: CSVIDRDNYNEQFF. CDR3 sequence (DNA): TGCAGCGTGATAGACAGGGATAACTACAATGAGCAGTTCTTC.

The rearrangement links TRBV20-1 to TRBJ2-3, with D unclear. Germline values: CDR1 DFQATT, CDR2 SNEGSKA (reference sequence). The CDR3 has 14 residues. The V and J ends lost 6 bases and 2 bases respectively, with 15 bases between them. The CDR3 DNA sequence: TGCAGTGCATACCGGCGGTCGCTCACAGATACGCAGTATTTT. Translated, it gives CSAYRRSLTDTQYF.

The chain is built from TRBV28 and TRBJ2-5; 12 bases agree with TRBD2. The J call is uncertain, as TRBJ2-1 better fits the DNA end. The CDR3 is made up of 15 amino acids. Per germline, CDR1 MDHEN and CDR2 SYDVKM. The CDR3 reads CASSPRLAGVLEQFF. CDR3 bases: TGTGCCAGCAGTCCAAGACTAGCGGGAGTTCTAGAGCAGTTCTTC.

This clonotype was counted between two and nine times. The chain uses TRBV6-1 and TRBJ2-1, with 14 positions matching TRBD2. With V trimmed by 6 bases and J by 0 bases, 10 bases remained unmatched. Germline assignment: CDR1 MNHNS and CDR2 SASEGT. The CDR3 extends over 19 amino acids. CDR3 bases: TGTGCCAGCAGCCCACGGACTAGCGGGGGGCAATACTCCTACAATGAGCAGTTCTTC. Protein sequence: CASSPRTSGGQYSYNEQFF.

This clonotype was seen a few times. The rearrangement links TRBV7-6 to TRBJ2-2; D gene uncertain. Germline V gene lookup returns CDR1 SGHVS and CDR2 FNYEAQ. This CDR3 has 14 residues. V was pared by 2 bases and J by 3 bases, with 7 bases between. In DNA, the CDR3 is TGTGCCAGCAGCTTACAGGAATACACCGGGGAGCTGTTTTTT. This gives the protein CASSLQEYTGELFF.

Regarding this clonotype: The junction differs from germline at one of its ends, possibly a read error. The CDR3 nucleotides are TGTGCCAGCAGATTAGATAGCTGGGGGGCATACAATGAGCAGTTCTTC. The encoded protein is CASRLDSWGAYNEQFF. The chain combines TRBV11-2 with TRBJ2-1; D may correspond to TRBD1 or TRBD2 (6 bases each). CDR1 and CDR2 from the germline V gene are SGHAT and FQNNGV. The CDR3 is made up of 16 amino acids.

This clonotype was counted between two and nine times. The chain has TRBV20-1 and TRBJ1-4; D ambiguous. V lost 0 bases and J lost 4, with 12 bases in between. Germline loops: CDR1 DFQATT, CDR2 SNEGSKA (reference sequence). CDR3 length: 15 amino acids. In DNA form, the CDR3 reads TGCAGTGCTAGAGATACGGGAGCGATTAATGAAAAACTGTTTTTT. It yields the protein CSARDTGAINEKLFF.